This TCR beta chain appears in the sequencing data of a study of T-cell memory formation after mild COVID-19. A few counts support this clonotype. What it binds is not known. 5'RACE with constant-segment primers yielded barcoded, UMI-tagged TCR alpha and TCR beta cDNA libraries. TCRdb re-analysed the 5' RACE reads in MiXCR, keeping a single row per CDR3 protein. The sample carries 110,000 to 150,000 distinct CDR3 sequences, roughly a quarter recorded once. The CDR3 length is 15 residues. V was trimmed by 4 bases and J by 3 bases, leaving 19 bases between them. Germline CDR1 reads DFQATT; CDR2 reads SNEGSKA (reference sequence). Points from the study as a whole: There were some responding clones in pre-infection memory, which suggested that cross-reactive memory had joined.

What was sequenced was PBMCs or a T cell subset sorted from them (not recorded which). The receptor comes from an adult woman who had mild COVID-19 (a few samples of this study predate the infection). Cell type and time point are not known. The gene calls are TRBV20-1 and TRBJ2-7; D is undetermined. The CDR3 here is CSATSPGRPNYEQYF. In nucleotides, the CDR3 is TGCAGTGCTACTTCTCCAGGACGCCCGAACTACGAGCAGTACTTC.